These 27 T cell receptor beta chains came from one sample sequenced in a study of blood T cell repertoires in COVID-19. The protocol was immunoSEQ multiplex PCR, while the TCRdb copy is restricted to in-frame clones and leaves out a portion. The sample includes roughly 120,000 clones, 60% to 85% seen only once; the top ten take roughly 2%. Sequenced input: peripheral blood. Source of these receptors: a man aged 65 to 79 with acute or convalescent COVID-19.

This clone was picked up a small number of times. At the DNA level, this CDR3 is encoded by other sequences in the same sample as well. In nucleotides, the CDR3 is TGCGCCAGCAGCTTCCGGACCGGGGACACTGAAGCTTTCTTT. It yields the protein CASSFRTGDTEAFF. The rearrangement links TRBV5-1 to TRBJ1-1; D uncertain. V lost 2 bases to trimming and J lost 3 bases, with 11 bases between them. Germline-derived CDR1 and CDR2 are SGHRS and YFSETQ. CDR3 length: 14 residues.

The J gene is TRBJ1-1, the V gene TRBV18; the D is unclear. The CDR3 has 14 amino acids. CDR1 KGHSH and CDR2 LQKENI come from the germline V gene. Between the trimmed V and J ends, which lost 0 bases and 1 base, there was a span of 6 bases. This CDR3 reads CASSPPNGNTEAFF. CDR3 in DNA: TGTGCCAGCTCACCACCGAACGGGAACACTGAAGCTTTCTTT.

The CDR3 loop reads CAIKSGADTQYF. In nucleotides, the CDR3 is TGTGCCATCAAATCAGGCGCAGATACGCAGTATTTT. This chain joins TRBV10-3 and TRBJ2-3, with unresolved D. The CDR3 runs 12 residues. Germline values: CDR1 ENHRY, CDR2 SYGVKD. V was clipped by 7 bases and J by 4 bases, with 9 bases between them.

The chain joins TRBV4-3 to TRBJ1-2, with D maybe TRBD1 (5 bases). Trimming left V 1 base short and J 3 bases short, with 21 bases between. The germline V gene has CDR1 LGHNA and CDR2 YSLEER. The length of the CDR3 is 18 residues. CDR3 DNA sequence: TGCGCCAGCAGCCAAGCGTCGGGGGATGAGATTTGGGACTATGGCTACACCTTC. Amino acids: CASSQASGDEIWDYGYTF.

This clone appeared a few times. V is TRBV29-1 and J is TRBJ2-5; 8 bases align to TRBD2. The CDR3 length is 14 residues. Losses at the gene ends were 7 bases for V and 4 bases for J; bases not matched to a gene: 11. Looked up from germline, CDR1 is SQVTM and CDR2 is ANQGSEA. CDR3 DNA: TGCAGCGGGTCCCGGTCCGGGGGGGCAGAGACCCAGTACTTC. Translated: CSGSRSGGAETQYF. The whole variable domain, filled in from reference TRBV29-1 and TRBJ2-5, reads SAVISQKPSRDICQRGTSLTIQCQVDSQVTMMFWYRQQPGQSLTLIATANQGSEATYESGFVIDKFPISRPNLTFSTLTVSNMSPEDSSIYLCSGSRSGGAETQYFGPGTRLLVL.

The rearrangement uses TRBV2 and TRBJ1-6; 7 bases agree with TRBD1. The CDR3 extends over 16 amino acids. V shed 5 bases, J shed 5 bases, and the junction held 9 bases outside the gene matches. Germline V lookup: CDR1 SNHLY, CDR2 FYNNEI. This CDR3 reads CASSLQGRTDNSPLHF. Written as DNA, the CDR3 is TGTGCCAGCAGTCTACAGGGGAGGACCGATAATTCACCCCTCCACTTT.

This chain joins TRBV4-3 and TRBJ1-1; TRBD1 matches at 8 bases. V trimming: 3 bases; J trimming: 6 bases; junction bases outside the gene matches: 18. The CDR3 runs 18 residues. Germline-derived CDR1 and CDR2 are LGHNA and YSLEER. The CDR3 nucleotides read TGCGCCAGCAGCCACTCGCGCCAGGGGGCTACTCACGAACCTGAAGCTTTCTTT. Its translation is CASSHSRQGATHEPEAFF.

V is TRBV5-4 and J is TRBJ1-2; 7 bases line up with TRBD1. V gave up 4 bases and J gave up 4 bases; unmatched junction bases: 13. Germline lookup yields CDR1 SGHNT and CDR2 YYREEE (reference sequence). This CDR3 is 16 amino acids long. The CDR3 DNA follows: TGTGCCAGCAGCGACCCGGTGACTGGGACAGCCTATGGCTACACCTTC. Residues: CASSDPVTGTAYGYTF.

This clone was recorded once. The CDR3 here is CASSPRGLAGGQETQYF. The CDR3 DNA follows: TGTGCCAGCTCACCACGGGGACTAGCGGGAGGGCAAGAGACCCAGTACTTC. The V and J genes are TRBV18 and TRBJ2-5, with 16 bases that match TRBD2. The CDR3 totals 17 residues. After removal of 1 base from V and 2 bases from J, the junction contained 1 base not matched to a gene. Germline-derived CDR1 and CDR2 are KGHSH and LQKENI. Combining the CDR3 with reference TRBV18 and TRBJ2-5 gives the whole variable domain NAGVMQNPRHLVRRRGQEARLRCSPMKGHSHVYWYRQLPEEGLKFMVYLQKENIIDESGMPKERFSAEFPKEGPSILRIQQVVRGDSAAYFCASSPRGLAGGQETQYFGPGTRLLVL.

This chain uses TRBV3-1 (or the pseudogene TRBV3-2) with TRBJ2-1; 10 bases are shared with TRBD2. CDR3 size: 16 residues. Germline-derived CDR1 and CDR2 are LGHDT and YNNKEL (reference sequence). With 7 bases clipped from V and 10 bases from J, the junction kept 16 bases outside the gene matches. The CDR3 DNA is TGTGCCAGCACCGTGAGGGGGGCTAGCGGGGGTAAGGAGCAGTTCTTC. Translated: CASTVRGASGGKEQFF.

The J gene is TRBJ1-6, the V gene TRBV5-1, with 8 bases aligning to TRBD1. Germline CDR1 is SGHRS and CDR2 is YFSETQ. The CDR3 has 14 residues. V gave up 5 bases and J gave up 8 bases; unmatched junction bases: 6. In nucleotides, the CDR3 is TGCGCCAGCAGTTCAACAGGGGGGGATTCACCCCTCCACTTT. This encodes CASSSTGGDSPLHF.

The genes are TRBV6-1 and TRBJ2-1, with 8 bases aligning to TRBD1. Germline CDR1 MNHNS, CDR2 SASEGT. With V trimmed by 2 bases and J by 2 bases, 11 bases remained unmatched. The CDR3 has 18 amino acids. For the CDR3, the DNA is TGTGCCAGCAGTGAAACGGGACAGGAGTCTTTGCCCTACAATGAGCAGTTCTTC. It specifies CASSETGQESLPYNEQFF.

The CDR3 sequence is CASSIRTSGGAGKETQYF. CDR3 DNA sequence: TGTGCCAGTAGTATCAGGACTAGCGGGGGGGCCGGGAAAGAGACCCAGTACTTC. This chain connects TRBV19 to TRBJ2-5, with 15 bases identical to TRBD2. Germline V gene sequence: CDR1 LNHDA, CDR2 SQIVND (reference sequence). This CDR3 has 18 residues. The V and J ends lost 3 bases and 3 bases, in that order; junction bases with no gene match: 8.

The genes are TRBV18 and TRBJ1-5, with a weak D call TRBD1 (6 bases). The CDR3 is 13 residues long. Germline V gene lookup returns CDR1 KGHSH and CDR2 LQKENI. Trimming shortened V by 1 base and J by 5 bases, and 6 bases separated the two germline ends. CDR3 loop: CASSPQGDQPQHF. In DNA, the CDR3 is TGTGCCAGCTCACCACAGGGGGATCAGCCCCAGCATTTT.

This clone was seen only a few times. The CDR3 coding sequence is TGCGCCAGCAGCGGCGACGGGGGTTGGGGGTCACCCCTCCACTTT. Translation: CASSGDGGWGSPLHF. This chain uses TRBV5-1 with TRBJ1-6; maybe TRBD1 (5 bases). Trimming pared 4 bases from V and 10 bases from J, leaving 18 bases between. CDR3 length: 15 amino acids. The germline gives CDR1 SGHRS, CDR2 YFSETQ. Based on the CDR3 plus reference TRBV5-1 and TRBJ1-6, the full variable domain is KAGVTQTPRYLIKTRGQQVTLSCSPISGHRSVSWYQQTPGQGLQFLFEYFSETQRNKGNFPGRFSGRQFSNSRSEMNVSTLELGDSALYLCASSGDGGWGSPLHFGNGTRLTVT.

This clone was counted many times. The rearrangement uses TRBV29-1 and TRBJ1-1; maybe TRBD1 (5 bases). Trimming cost V 6 bases and J 4 bases, with 12 bases left between them. This CDR3 is 12 amino acids long. The germline V gene encodes CDR1 SQVTM and CDR2 ANQGSEA. The DNA of the CDR3 is TGCAGCGTACTTGGGGGAGGCACTGAAGCTTTCTTT. It specifies CSVLGGGTEAFF.

The genes are TRBV19 and TRBJ1-1; 8 bases fit TRBD1. Trimming cost V 6 bases and J 3 bases; bases outside gene matches: 6. CDR1 LNHDA and CDR2 SQIVND come from the germline V gene (reference sequence). The CDR3 has 14 residues. This CDR3 is CASSLTGGYTEAFF. CDR3 sequence (DNA): TGTGCCAGTAGCCTTACAGGGGGGTACACTGAAGCTTTCTTT. Together with reference TRBV19 and TRBJ1-1, the CDR3 gives the full variable domain: DGGITQSPKYLFRKEGQNVTLSCEQNLNHDAMYWYRQDPGQGLRLIYYSQIVNDFQKGDIAEGYSVSREKKESFPLTVTSAQKNPTAFYLCASSLTGGYTEAFFGQGTRLTVV.

This chain uses TRBV3-1 (or the pseudogene TRBV3-2) with TRBJ1-1, with 8 bases aligning to TRBD1. This CDR3 region has 13 residues. Trimming took 1 base from V and 12 from J; bases not matched to a gene: 7. Germline CDR1 reads LGHDT; CDR2 reads YNNKEL (reference sequence). CDR3 loop: CASSQGGDRMSFF. CDR3 in DNA: TGTGCCAGCAGCCAAGGAGGGGACAGGATGTCTTTCTTT.

This clone appeared a few times. The chain is built from TRBV9 and TRBJ1-1; the match to TRBD1 covers 9 bases. This CDR3 comprises 16 residues. Germline assignment: CDR1 SGDLS and CDR2 YYNGEE. The ends lost 3 bases at V and 0 bases at J; junction bases unmatched: 6. The CDR3 DNA reads TGTGCCAGCAGCGCGGACAGGGGCCGGATGAACACTGAAGCTTTCTTT. Translated, it gives CASSADRGRMNTEAFF.

CDR3 region: CASSSPHLAGTGRDTQYF. The CDR3 DNA reads TGTGCCAGCAGCTCCCCCCATCTAGCGGGGACCGGGAGAGATACGCAGTATTTT. The chain couples TRBV7-2 to TRBJ2-3, with TRBD2 identical over 9 bases. The CDR3 runs to 18 residues. Germline V CDR1 and CDR2: SGHTA, FQGNSA. The V gene end was trimmed by 4 bases and the J gene end by 5 bases; junction bases not matched to a gene: 16.

The rearrangement joins TRBV29-1 to TRBJ2-5; TRBD1 matches at 8 bases. CDR1 is SQVTM, CDR2 ANQGSEA, per germline. Trimming took 0 bases from V and 7 from J; bases not matched to a gene: 7. The CDR3 covers 14 residues. The CDR3 loop is CSVEDPDRGGTQYF. Written as DNA, the CDR3 is TGCAGCGTTGAAGACCCCGACAGGGGTGGGACCCAGTACTTC.

This clone appeared a few times. V and J are TRBV11-1 and TRBJ1-2, with D hard to call. CDR3 length: 14 amino acids. V lost 1 base to trimming and J lost 8 bases, with 14 bases between them. Germline V gene data show CDR1 as SGHAT and CDR2 as FQDESV (reference sequence). CDR3 coding DNA: TGTGCCAGCAGCTTAGTTGGTCCCTACGGGGGCTACACCTTC. Translated, it gives CASSLVGPYGGYTF.

This chain uses TRBV10-3 with TRBJ2-2; D is ambiguous. Looked up from germline, CDR1 is ENHRY and CDR2 is SYGVKD. V was clipped by 3 bases and J by 3 bases, with 5 bases between them. The CDR3 has 13 amino acids. The CDR3 here is CAISDPDTGELFF. CDR3 coding DNA: TGTGCCATCAGTGACCCGGACACCGGGGAGCTGTTTTTT.

This clone was recorded a few times. V is TRBV7-9 and J is TRBJ1-2, with 9 positions matching TRBD1. The CDR3 spans 15 residues. CDR1 is SEHNR, CDR2 FQNEAQ, per germline (reference sequence). Germline trimming cut 5 bases from V and 6 bases from J; bases unmatched to any gene: 10. The CDR3 DNA reads TGTGCCAGCAGCGCCTACCCAACAGGGGGCGATGGCTACACCTTC. As protein: CASSAYPTGGDGYTF.

This rearrangement joins TRBV5-1 to TRBJ1-1, with 10 positions matching TRBD1. With 7 bases clipped from V and 4 bases from J, the junction kept 4 bases outside the gene matches. Germline CDR1 and CDR2: SGHRS and YFSETQ. This CDR3 spans 13 amino acids. The CDR3 DNA follows: TGCGCCAGCGGGACAGGGGTGGGCACTGAAGCTTTCTTT. Amino acid sequence: CASGTGVGTEAFF.

The V and J genes are TRBV4-1 and TRBJ1-2; D is possibly TRBD1 (6 bases). V lost 3 bases, J lost 2 bases, and 13 bases lay in between. The CDR3 runs 15 residues. Germline V gene sequence: CDR1 MGHRA, CDR2 YSYEKL. Written as DNA, the CDR3 is TGCGCCAGCAGCCATCGGACAGCGACGAACTATGGCTACACCTTC. As protein: CASSHRTATNYGYTF.

The rearrangement uses TRBV5-1 and TRBJ2-2; 10 nucleotides match TRBD2. The germline V gene has CDR1 SGHRS and CDR2 YFSETQ. Trimming removed 1 base from V and 1 base from J; junction bases left unmatched: 4. The CDR3 contains 17 residues. The CDR3 loop reads CASSLSPSGGNTGELFF. Here the CDR3 DNA reads TGCGCCAGCAGCTTGTCACCTAGCGGGGGGAACACCGGGGAGCTGTTTTTT.